Listed below are T cell receptor beta chains from one sample, sequenced in a study of cytomegalovirus exposure and HLA in healthy donors. This table comes from immunoSEQ multiplex PCR, and its TCRdb copy is limited to in-frame clones, with some not included. The table includes about 56,000 clones, 90% to 97% detected once. The sample comprised PBMCs. These receptor sequences come from a woman aged 18-30 years in good health and CMV-seronegative. CDR3s leave out the opening cysteine and the closing phenylalanine or tryptophan. Each record gives: J gene, V gene, clone size, CDR3 protein. Part of the rows lack a size; the others show once, few, many or a class for expanded clones.

J gene: TRBJ2-7; V gene: TRBV6-6; clone size: -; CDR3 protein: ASSYGARGRVEQY
J gene: TRBJ1-2; V gene: TRBV9; clone size: once; CDR3 protein: ASSVGEPYGYT
J gene: TRBJ2-7; V gene: TRBV6-1; clone size: -; CDR3 protein: ASRTSGSSYEQY
J gene: TRBJ2-6; V gene: TRBV2; clone size: -; CDR3 protein: ASSEGQTGANVLT
J gene: TRBJ2-2; V gene: TRBV5-4; clone size: -; CDR3 protein: ASSPGGGGAGTGELF
J gene: TRBJ2-2; V gene: TRBV7-6; clone size: -; CDR3 protein: GSSLVPSGSENTGELF
J gene: TRBJ2-7; V gene: TRBV7-2; clone size: -; CDR3 protein: ASSPRDRVSYEQY
J gene: TRBJ2-1; V gene: TRBV12-5; clone size: -; CDR3 protein: ASSNRVSREVNEQF
J gene: TRBJ2-2; V gene: TRBV9; clone size: -; CDR3 protein: ASSPHRNTGELF
J gene: TRBJ2-7; V gene: TRBV6-1; clone size: -; CDR3 protein: ASSEDRGYRPEQY
J gene: TRBJ1-5; V gene: TRBV5-1; clone size: few; CDR3 protein: ASSLDRGQPQH
J gene: TRBJ2-4; V gene: TRBV30; clone size: -; CDR3 protein: AWKGDKNIQY
J gene: TRBJ2-7; V gene: TRBV27; clone size: -; CDR3 protein: ASSFLVTGGSYEQY
J gene: TRBJ2-3; V gene: TRBV2; clone size: -; CDR3 protein: ASGGQGVWDTQY
J gene: TRBJ2-3; V gene: TRBV15; clone size: -; CDR3 protein: ATKSGALTDTQY
J gene: TRBJ1-3; V gene: TRBV11-2; clone size: -; CDR3 protein: ASRLGVVGGNTIY
J gene: TRBJ2-1; V gene: TRBV15; clone size: once; CDR3 protein: ATSREGGQGRF
J gene: TRBJ2-1; V gene: TRBV7-9; clone size: -; CDR3 protein: ASSTGSWGDEQF
J gene: TRBJ1-1; V gene: TRBV6-5; clone size: once; CDR3 protein: ASSPRGGGSAEAF
J gene: TRBJ2-3; V gene: TRBV4-3; clone size: -; CDR3 protein: ASSQAFGTGGTDTQY
J gene: TRBJ2-5; V gene: TRBV9; clone size: -; CDR3 protein: ASSVVGWGGETQY
J gene: TRBJ2-7; V gene: TRBV2; clone size: -; CDR3 protein: ASRTTSGVYEQY
J gene: TRBJ2-7; V gene: TRBV4-3; clone size: -; CDR3 protein: ASSQGLAGGPSYEQY